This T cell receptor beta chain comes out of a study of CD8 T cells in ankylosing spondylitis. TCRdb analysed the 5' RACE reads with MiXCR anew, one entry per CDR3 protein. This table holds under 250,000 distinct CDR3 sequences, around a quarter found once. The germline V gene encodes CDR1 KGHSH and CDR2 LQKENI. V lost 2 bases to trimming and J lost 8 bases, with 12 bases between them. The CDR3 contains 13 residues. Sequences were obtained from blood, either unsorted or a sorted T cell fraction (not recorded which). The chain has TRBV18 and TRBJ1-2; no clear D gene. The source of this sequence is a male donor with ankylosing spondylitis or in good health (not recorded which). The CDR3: CASSPMAEWGYTF. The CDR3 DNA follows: TGTGCCAGCTCACCAATGGCTGAATGGGGCTACACCTTC.